The 19 T cell receptor beta chains reported below all come from one sample, sequenced in a study of blood T cell repertoires in COVID-19. The assay was immunoSEQ multiplex PCR, and TCRdb's table has in-frame clones only and misses some. Of about 330,000 clones listed, 89% are singletons. The sample taken for sequencing was peripheral blood. The origin of the receptors is a man younger than 35 who had recovered from COVID-19.

This clone was seen a single time. The chain recombines TRBV19 with TRBJ2-5; 7 bases align to TRBD1. This CDR3 has 14 residues. Germline assignment: CDR1 LNHDA and CDR2 SQIVND (reference sequence). V lost 0 bases and J lost 6; bases outside the gene matches: 4. The CDR3 reads CASSIDGQAKTQYF. The CDR3 region has the DNA TGTGCCAGTAGTATAGACGGACAGGCCAAGACCCAGTACTTC.

This clone was detected once. The chain couples TRBV4-3 to TRBJ2-3, with 10 nucleotides matching TRBD2. The junction had 7 bases not matched to a gene; V was cut back by 0 bases and J by 4 bases. The CDR3 covers 17 residues. Germline CDR1 LGHNA, CDR2 YSLEER. The CDR3 here is CASSQERAGGPADTQYF. Here the CDR3 DNA reads TGCGCCAGCAGCCAAGAACGAGCGGGGGGGCCCGCAGATACGCAGTATTTT.

The chain combines TRBV24-1 with TRBJ2-1; 7 bases match TRBD2. Germline assignment: CDR1 KGHDR and CDR2 SFDVKD. J was trimmed by 7 bases and V by 4 bases; bases with no gene match: 6. This CDR3 comprises 14 residues. CDR3 bases: TGTGCCACCAGTGAATCGGGAGCGGGGAATGAGCAGTTCTTC. Translating gives CATSESGAGNEQFF.

This clone appeared once. The rearrangement uses TRBV3-1 (or the pseudogene TRBV3-2) and TRBJ2-7; D is possibly TRBD1 (5 bases). V was shortened by 4 bases and J by 3 bases, with 10 bases between the two germline ends. Germline CDR1 is LGHDT and CDR2 is YNNKEL (reference sequence). The CDR3 extends over 13 amino acids. CDR3 sequence: CASSPPRGYEQYF. As DNA, the CDR3 is TGTGCCAGCAGCCCCCCTAGGGGCTACGAGCAGTACTTC.

V usage is TRBV25-1 and J usage is TRBJ1-2; TRBD1 is a possible D gene (5 bases). CDR1 is MGHDK and CDR2 is SYGVNS in the germline V gene. CDR3 size: 14 residues. V dropped 2 bases and J dropped 8 bases, with 15 bases sitting between them. The CDR3 region is CASSEQGIKRGYTF. The CDR3 DNA follows: TGTGCCAGCAGTGAACAGGGAATTAAGAGGGGCTACACCTTC.

This chain uses TRBV20-1 with TRBJ2-7; TRBD2 aligns across 7 bases. Per the germline V gene, CDR1 is DFQATT and CDR2 is SNEGSKA (reference sequence). CDR3 length equals 16 residues. J lost 7 bases, V lost 3 bases, and 18 bases had no gene match. The DNA of the CDR3 is TGCAGTGCTAGTTCTCCTAGCGGTGCACAACTAAGGGAGCAGTACTTC. The encoded protein is CSASSPSGAQLREQYF.

The chain is built from TRBV4-1 and TRBJ1-1; no clear D. The CDR3 covers 14 residues. Per germline, CDR1 MGHRA and CDR2 YSYEKL. V shed 0 bases and J shed 3 bases, with 8 bases lying between them. The CDR3 DNA follows: TGCGCCAGCAGCCAAGAACAGTCTCACACTGAAGCTTTCTTT. Its translation is CASSQEQSHTEAFF.

The chain joins TRBV5-8 to TRBJ1-1; 7 bases fit TRBD1. Germline lookup yields CDR1 SGHTS and CDR2 YDEGEE. After removal of 5 bases from V and 1 base from J, the junction contained 8 bases not matched to a gene. The length of the CDR3 is 15 residues. The CDR3: CASRTPGQRNTEAFF. CDR3 DNA: TGTGCCAGCAGAACCCCGGGACAGAGGAACACTGAAGCTTTCTTT.

The chain employs TRBV27 and TRBJ1-1; TRBD1 aligns across 9 bases. The CDR3 has 14 amino acids. Germline lookup yields CDR1 MNHEY and CDR2 SMNVEV (reference sequence). Trimming removed 8 bases from V and 5 bases from J; junction bases left unmatched: 9. CDR3 protein: CASQTNRGRTEAFF. For the CDR3, the DNA is TGTGCCAGCCAGACGAACAGGGGGCGAACTGAAGCTTTCTTT.

The table lists this clone with a count of one. The chain links TRBV2 to TRBJ1-1; 7 positions agree with TRBD1. The CDR3 totals 12 residues. Germline V gene sequence: CDR1 SNHLY, CDR2 FYNNEI. V dropped 5 bases and J dropped 9; count of bases not matched to a gene: 6. The DNA for the CDR3 is TGTGCCAGCAGTCCCTGGGACAGACAAGCTTTCTTT. It is translated as CASSPWDRQAFF.

The table lists this clone with a count of one. CDR3 residues: CASSYGQNVNEQFF. The CDR3 DNA reads as TGTGCCAGCAGTTATGGACAGAATGTTAATGAGCAGTTCTTC. The chain recombines TRBV6-1 with TRBJ2-1; D perhaps matches TRBD1 (6 bases). Germline loops: CDR1 MNHNS, CDR2 SASEGT. The CDR3 covers 14 residues. V lost 5 bases to trimming and J lost 7 bases, with 15 bases between them.

This clone was recorded a few times. The rearrangement links TRBV7-2 to TRBJ2-7; 14 bases are shared with TRBD2. The CDR3 is made up of 18 amino acids. V was pared by 2 bases and J by 1 base, with 7 bases of the junction left unmatched. Germline loops: CDR1 SGHTA, CDR2 FQGNSA. The CDR3 DNA is TGTGCCAGCAGCTTACGTCAGGGACTAGCGGGGGTTTCCTACGAGCAGTACTTC. Translating gives CASSLRQGLAGVSYEQYF.

The chain is built from TRBV2 and TRBJ2-7; 14 bases match TRBD2. The V gene end was trimmed by 5 bases and the J gene end by 2 bases; junction bases not matched to a gene: 11. The germline V gene encodes CDR1 SNHLY and CDR2 FYNNEI. The CDR3 covers 18 residues. The chain's CDR3 is CASSPLTGTSGSPYEQYF. The CDR3 DNA follows: TGTGCCAGCAGTCCTCTTACCGGGACTAGCGGGAGCCCCTACGAGCAGTACTTC.

This chain joins TRBV6-6 and TRBJ2-3; the D is unclear. V lost 6 bases to trimming and J lost 0 bases, with 10 bases between them. This CDR3 spans 14 amino acids. Germline V CDR1 and CDR2: MNHNY, SVGAGI (reference sequence). CDR3 amino acids: CASRPETSTDTQYF. CDR3 DNA: TGTGCCAGCAGGCCGGAGACTAGCACAGATACGCAGTATTTT.

V gene TRBV27 combines with J gene TRBJ2-4; D is uncertain. Deletions cut 0 bases from V and 8 bases from J, with 8 bases between. Germline CDR1 is MNHEY and CDR2 is SMNVEV (reference sequence). The CDR3 extends over 13 amino acids. CDR3 residues: CASSLSSNDIQYF. The CDR3 region has the DNA TGTGCCAGCAGTTTATCGAGCAATGACATTCAGTACTTC.

The genes are TRBV28 and TRBJ2-2; TRBD2 agrees at 8 bases. Germline V CDR1 and CDR2: MDHEN, SYDVKM. CDR3 length: 14 residues. Trimming at V came to 6 bases and at J to 6 bases, leaving 6 bases not matched to a gene. CDR3 protein: CASSHRTSPGELFF. CDR3 DNA sequence: TGTGCCAGCAGCCATCGGACTAGCCCCGGGGAGCTGTTTTTT.

The genes are TRBV13 and TRBJ2-1; possible D gene TRBD2, 7 bases. The germline gives CDR1 PRHDT, CDR2 FYEKMQ (reference sequence). The CDR3 totals 16 residues. Deletions cut 5 bases from V and 7 bases from J, with 21 bases between. The CDR3 DNA is TGTGCCAGCAGCCCCCCGGGGGGCGGGGGCTATAATGAGCAGTTCTTC. It yields the protein CASSPPGGGGYNEQFF.

This clone was seen a handful of times. The V call is TRBV7-6, the J call TRBJ2-2; 7 nucleotides align to TRBD1. This CDR3 spans 13 amino acids. CDR1 is SGHVS, CDR2 FNYEAQ, per germline. The junction had 3 bases not matched to a gene; V was cut back by 5 bases and J by 6 bases. For the CDR3, the DNA is TGTGCCAGCAGCCAAGGGGGCCCCGGGGAGCTGTTTTTT. Protein sequence: CASSQGGPGELFF.

The J gene is TRBJ2-7, the V gene TRBV5-1, with 7 positions matching TRBD1. The CDR3 is made up of 13 amino acids. V shed 0 bases and J 5 bases; nucleotides not matched to a gene: 2. CDR1 and CDR2 from the germline V gene are SGHRS and YFSETQ. The CDR3 region has the DNA TGCGCCAGCAGCTTGGGGACAGGAGACGAGCAGTACTTC. Translated, it gives CASSLGTGDEQYF.